This is a list of T cell receptor beta chains from one sample in a study of cytomegalovirus exposure and HLA in healthy donors. Method: immunoSEQ multiplex PCR; TCRdb's copy keeps in-frame clones and lacks some. The table has roughly 150,000 clones, 76% seen once. Material for sequencing was PBMCs. The receptors were gathered from a man in his forties in good health and CMV-seronegative. Both conserved end residues are part of each CDR3. The order of the fields is J gene, V gene, clone size, D gene, CDR3 DNA, CDR3 protein. D genes are given only for firm matches. Size is omitted from some rows. Given values are once, few, many or a class for expanded clones.

J: TRBJ1-1
V: TRBV7-9
size: few
D: NA
DNA: TGTGCCAGCAGCTTAGGAAGCTTAAACACTGAAGCTTTCTTT
CDR3: CASSLGSLNTEAFF

J: TRBJ1-2
V: TRBV6-5
size: few
D: TRBD1
DNA: TGTGCCAGCGGACGACAGGGCCACTCTGATGGCTACACCTTC
CDR3: CASGRQGHSDGYTF

J: TRBJ2-5
V: TRBV7-7
size: NA
D: NA
DNA: TGTGCCAGCAGCTTAGATCGTCAGGCCCAGTACTTC
CDR3: CASSLDRQAQYF

J: TRBJ1-1
V: TRBV28
size: NA
D: TRBD1
DNA: TGTGCCAGCAGTGCCTGGACAGGGGGCACCACTGAAGCTTTCTTT
CDR3: CASSAWTGGTTEAFF

J: TRBJ1-4
V: TRBV19
size: NA
D: NA
DNA: TGTGCCAGTAGTATCTTGCGGATGACTAATGAAAAACTGTTTTTT
CDR3: CASSILRMTNEKLFF

J: TRBJ2-1
V: TRBV19
size: NA
D: NA
DNA: TGTGCCAGTAGTATCTCCCAGGGGTCCTACAATGAGCAGTTCTTC
CDR3: CASSISQGSYNEQFF

J: TRBJ2-7
V: TRBV29-1
size: NA
D: NA
DNA: TGCAGCGTGGCGGCTCCGCTCGGTTCCTACGAGCAGTACTTC
CDR3: CSVAAPLGSYEQYF

J: TRBJ1-4
V: TRBV15
size: NA
D: NA
DNA: TGTGCCACCAGCCCTACCCAATGGGTCGTGAACAGGGTCTGGTCGAATGAAAAACTGTTTTTT
CDR3: CATSPTQWVVNRVWSNEKLFF

J: TRBJ1-1
V: TRBV6-1
size: once
D: NA
DNA: TGTGCCAGCAGTGTAGTGGACACGAACACTGAAGCTTTCTTT
CDR3: CASSVVDTNTEAFF

J: TRBJ2-5
V: TRBV7-2
size: few
D: NA
DNA: TGTGCCAGCAGCGTCGCCACCGAACCGCGGACCCAGTACTTC
CDR3: CASSVATEPRTQYF

J: TRBJ2-3
V: TRBV30
size: NA
D: TRBD2
DNA: TGTGCCTGGGGCGGGGGGGCGGCAGACACAGATACGCAGTATTTT
CDR3: CAWGGGAADTDTQYF

J: TRBJ2-5
V: TRBV7-9
size: NA
D: NA
DNA: TGTGCCAGCAGCTTTGGGGGGGAGACCCAGTACTTC
CDR3: CASSFGGETQYF

J: TRBJ1-1
V: TRBV6-6
size: NA
D: NA
DNA: TGTGCCAGCAGTTACGGGGGGGCATTGTACACTGAAGCTTTCTTT
CDR3: CASSYGGALYTEAFF

J: TRBJ2-2
V: TRBV7-9
size: few
D: NA
DNA: TGTGCCAGCAGCTTAGGAGGAGTGAACACCGGGGAGCTGTTTTTT
CDR3: CASSLGGVNTGELFF

J: TRBJ1-2
V: TRBV28
size: NA
D: TRBD1
DNA: TGTGCCAGCAGCAGACAGGGACCTTTTGGTGGCTACACCTTC
CDR3: CASSRQGPFGGYTF

J: TRBJ2-4
V: TRBV2
size: NA
D: NA
DNA: TGTGCCAGCACCGAAGCAGGAGGGACAGCCCTAGCCAAAAACATTCAGTACTTC
CDR3: CASTEAGGTALAKNIQYF

J: TRBJ2-2
V: TRBV7-2
size: NA
D: TRBD2
DNA: TGTGCCAGCAGCTTGACTAGCGGGAGATGGAACACCGGGGAGCTGTTTTTT
CDR3: CASSLTSGRWNTGELFF

J: TRBJ1-1
V: TRBV9
size: NA
D: NA
DNA: TGTGCCAGCAGCGTAGGCGCAAGGGGGAACACTGAAGCTTTCTTT
CDR3: CASSVGARGNTEAFF

J: TRBJ2-7
V: TRBV10-3
size: once
D: NA
DNA: TGTGCCATCAGTGAGTCCTCGCGGGGAACCTACGAGCAGTACTTC
CDR3: CAISESSRGTYEQYF

J: TRBJ1-2
V: TRBV6-6
size: NA
D: NA
DNA: TGTGCCAGCAGTACAGGGCCGCAAGCGTCCTTC
CDR3: CASSTGPQASF

J: TRBJ1-1
V: TRBV6-5
size: NA
D: TRBD1
DNA: TGTGCCAGCAGAGGGCCAGGACAGGGCTCAACGGGAGCTTTCTTT
CDR3: CASRGPGQGSTGAFF

J: TRBJ2-5
V: TRBV7-2
size: NA
D: TRBD1
DNA: TGTGCCAGCAGCGCCGAAACAGGGGGCGGGTGGGAGACCCAGTACTTC
CDR3: CASSAETGGGWETQYF

J: TRBJ1-5
V: TRBV6-5
size: NA
D: NA
DNA: TGTGCCAGCAGTAGACACGTAAATAGCAATCAGCCCCAGCATTTT
CDR3: CASSRHVNSNQPQHF

J: TRBJ2-1
V: TRBV19
size: NA
D: TRBD2
DNA: TGTGCCAGTAGTATAGGGCCGACTAGCGGGATACGGCTGTTCTTC
CDR3: CASSIGPTSGIRLFF

J: TRBJ2-7
V: TRBV10-1
size: once
D: NA
DNA: TGCGCCAGCAGTGAGTCGACCGGGGATTACGAGCAGTACTTC
CDR3: CASSESTGDYEQYF

J: TRBJ1-2
V: TRBV7-2
size: few
D: NA
DNA: TGTGCCAGCAGCCCGGGGGGCGAATATGGCTACACCTTC
CDR3: CASSPGGEYGYTF

J: TRBJ2-3
V: TRBV7-2
size: NA
D: NA
DNA: TGTGCCAGCAGCCCCACTCGCCCTTTAGATACGCAGTATTTT
CDR3: CASSPTRPLDTQYF

J: TRBJ1-4
V: TRBV5-1
size: NA
D: TRBD1
DNA: TGCGCCAGCAGCGGGGGACAGGGGGCGTATGAAAAACTGTTTTTT
CDR3: CASSGGQGAYEKLFF

J: TRBJ2-5
V: TRBV28
size: NA
D: NA
DNA: TGTGCCAGCAGTTTATGGGACCGTGGGAGGGAGACCCAGTACTTC
CDR3: CASSLWDRGRETQYF

J: TRBJ1-3
V: TRBV2
size: few
D: TRBD1
DNA: TGTGCCAGGACAGGGGGCCCTGGAAACACCATATATTTT
CDR3: CARTGGPGNTIYF

J: TRBJ2-5
V: TRBV11-3
size: NA
D: TRBD1
DNA: TGTGCCAGCAGCTTAGGGGGACCGTCAGGGGGCCCCCAGTACTTC
CDR3: CASSLGGPSGGPQYF

J: TRBJ2-5
V: TRBV9
size: NA
D: TRBD1
DNA: TGTGCCAGCAGCGCCGGACAGGGCCCTCGAGGAGAGACCCAGTACTTC
CDR3: CASSAGQGPRGETQYF

J: TRBJ2-3
V: TRBV5-1
size: NA
D: TRBD2
DNA: TGCGCCAGCAGCCCCTTGAGCGGGACTCAAGTAGATACGCAGTATTTT
CDR3: CASSPLSGTQVDTQYF

J: TRBJ2-3
V: TRBV7-2
size: NA
D: NA
DNA: TGTGCCAGCAGCCCGCCAAGTCCAGGGACTTCAGATACGCAGTATTTT
CDR3: CASSPPSPGTSDTQYF

J: TRBJ2-7
V: TRBV6-5
size: NA
D: NA
DNA: TGTGCCAGCCCGAGCACGTGGGCTTGCTACGAGCAGTACTTC
CDR3: CASPSTWACYEQYF

J: TRBJ1-2
V: TRBV6-5
size: NA
D: TRBD1
DNA: TGTGCCAGCAGTTACTCGAGCAGGGGGTGGTATGGCTACACCTTC
CDR3: CASSYSSRGWYGYTF

J: TRBJ2-5
V: TRBV5-4
size: NA
D: TRBD2
DNA: TGTGCCAGCAGCTCAGGGACTAGCGGGAGGCAAGAGACCCAGTACTTC
CDR3: CASSSGTSGRQETQYF

J: TRBJ1-1
V: TRBV30
size: NA
D: TRBD1
DNA: TGTGCCTGGAGTACAGGGGGCTTGAACACTGAAGCTTTCTTT
CDR3: CAWSTGGLNTEAFF

J: TRBJ1-2
V: TRBV12-5
size: few
D: NA
DNA: TGTGCTAGTGGCCGGGGGGACTATTTCTATGGCTACACCTTC
CDR3: CASGRGDYFYGYTF

J: TRBJ2-5
V: TRBV4-3
size: NA
D: NA
DNA: TGCGCCAGCAGCCAAGATGTTAGGGGCCCCCGGGAGACCCAGTACTTC
CDR3: CASSQDVRGPRETQYF

J: TRBJ2-5
V: TRBV6-5
size: NA
D: NA
DNA: TGTGCCAGCACGACGGAGTTCCAAGAGACCCAGTACTTC
CDR3: CASTTEFQETQYF

J: TRBJ2-1
V: TRBV5-1
size: NA
D: TRBD2
DNA: TGCGCCAGCAGCTTGGAGGAGATAGCGGGAGGCTACAATGAGCAGTTCTTC
CDR3: CASSLEEIAGGYNEQFF

J: TRBJ2-1
V: TRBV5-1
size: NA
D: NA
DNA: TGCGCCAGTGCGGGGGCCTATGAGGACAATGAGCAGTTCTTC
CDR3: CASAGAYEDNEQFF

J: TRBJ2-1
V: TRBV6-5
size: NA
D: NA
DNA: TGTGCCAGCAGTTACTGGGGGGGCTCTGGCAATGAGCAGTTCTTC
CDR3: CASSYWGGSGNEQFF

J: TRBJ2-5
V: TRBV6-1
size: once
D: NA
DNA: TGTGCCAGCAGTGAGTTAGTCGGAGAGACCCAGTACTTC
CDR3: CASSELVGETQYF

J: TRBJ2-3
V: TRBV27
size: NA
D: TRBD2
DNA: TGTGCCAGCAGTTCCTGGACTAGCGGGGGGCAAGATACGCAGTATTTT
CDR3: CASSSWTSGGQDTQYF

J: TRBJ2-1
V: TRBV19
size: NA
D: TRBD2
DNA: TGTGCCAGTAGTTGGGGACTAGCGGGAGGGGGGACCTACAATGAGCAGTTCTTC
CDR3: CASSWGLAGGGTYNEQFF

J: TRBJ1-4
V: TRBV29-1
size: NA
D: TRBD1
DNA: TGCAGCGTTGGACAGGGGAACGGAAAACTGTTTTTT
CDR3: CSVGQGNGKLFF

J: TRBJ1-2
V: TRBV14
size: NA
D: NA
DNA: TGTGCCAGCAGCCAAGATACAGGGTTCTATGGCTACACCTTC
CDR3: CASSQDTGFYGYTF

J: TRBJ1-6
V: TRBV30
size: NA
D: TRBD1
DNA: TGTGCCTGGAGTCCGGGGACAGGGTATAATTCACCCCTCCACTTT
CDR3: CAWSPGTGYNSPLHF

J: TRBJ1-1
V: TRBV19
size: NA
D: NA
DNA: TGTGCCAGTACCAGGACAGCCATGAACACTGAAGCTTTCTTT
CDR3: CASTRTAMNTEAFF

J: TRBJ1-6
V: TRBV7-9
size: NA
D: TRBD1
DNA: TGTGCCAGCAGCTCGACACAGGGGAAACATTCACCCCTCCACTTT
CDR3: CASSSTQGKHSPLHF

J: TRBJ2-7
V: TRBV5-6
size: NA
D: TRBD1
DNA: TGTGCCAGCACCCGACAGGGGGCCGACGAGCAGTACTTC
CDR3: CASTRQGADEQYF

J: TRBJ1-6
V: TRBV11-3
size: NA
D: TRBD1
DNA: TGTGCCAGCAGCTTAGAGGCAGGGGGCGTCAATTCACCCCTCCACTTT
CDR3: CASSLEAGGVNSPLHF

J: TRBJ2-7
V: TRBV27
size: NA
D: TRBD1
DNA: TGTGCCAGCAGTTTATCGACGAAGACAGGGGCGATCTACGAGCAGTACTTC
CDR3: CASSLSTKTGAIYEQYF